These T cell receptor beta chains were read from a single sample in a study of neoadjuvant anti-PD-1 for oral cavity cancer. Measured with immunoSEQ multiplex PCR; TCRdb has only the in-frame clones, and not every one. Found here are roughly 7,200 clones, roughly 49% of them singletons; the top ten hold approximately 6.5%. This specimen consisted of tumor tissue, obtained before nivolumab (anti-PD-1) treatment. The receptor source for this set is a person aged 40 to 85 with oral cavity squamous cell carcinoma. Each CDR3 is given with its conserved first and last residue. A D gene is named only where the DNA matches it firmly. Where a row states a size, it is once, few, many or the class of an expanded clone; other rows omit it.

v_call	clone_size	d_call	j_call	cdr3_aa	cdr3_nt
TRBV7-7	NA	TRBD2	TRBJ2-2	CASSLAGTSPGELFF	TGTGCTAGCAGCTTAGCGGGGACTAGTCCCGGGGAGCTGTTTTTT
TRBV27	few	TRBD1	TRBJ1-6	CASSLYGQGHYNSPLHF	TGTGCCAGCAGTTTATATGGACAGGGGCACTATAATTCACCCCTCCACTTT
TRBV21-1	few	NA	TRBJ1-4	CASSKVVGRGEKLFF	TGTGCCAGCAGCAAAGTGGTGGGGCGTGGTGAAAAACTGTTTTTT
TRBV5-6	once	NA	TRBJ2-7	CASSLRGGSYEQYF	TGTGCCAGCAGCCTTAGGGGGGGCTCCTACGAGCAGTACTTC
TRBV7-8	once	TRBD1	TRBJ1-6	CASRLPTGTVLHF	TGTGCCAGCAGATTACCAACCGGGACAGTCCTCCACTTT
TRBV28	NA	NA	TRBJ1-6	CASRTQVSPLHF	TGTGCCAGCAGGACCCAGGTTTCACCCCTCCACTTT
TRBV19	NA	TRBD1	TRBJ1-2	CATRTGNNYGYTF	TGTGCCACCAGGACAGGGAACAACTATGGCTACACCTTC
TRBV23-1	few	NA	TRBJ2-3	CASSHGGTPKTDTQYF	TGCGCCAGCAGTCATGGGGGGACTCCAAAAACAGATACGCAGTATTTT
TRBV18	NA	TRBD1	TRBJ2-1	CASSGQESYNEQFF	TGTGCCAGCTCGGGACAGGAGTCCTACAATGAGCAGTTCTTC
TRBV29-1	NA	NA	TRBJ1-2	CSVEAAGMHGYTF	TGCAGCGTTGAAGCAGCAGGGATGCATGGCTACACCTTC
TRBV2	few	NA	TRBJ2-1	CASTGESVTNEQFF	TGTGCCAGCACCGGCGAGAGCGTAACCAATGAGCAGTTCTTC
TRBV16	medium-sized	NA	TRBJ1-5	CASSHRTGSNQPQHF	TGTGCCAGCAGCCACCGGACGGGGTCCAATCAGCCCCAGCATTTT
TRBV5-5	NA	NA	TRBJ2-2	CASSFLRVNTGELFF	TGTGCCAGCAGCTTTCTAAGGGTGAACACCGGGGAGCTGTTTTTT
TRBV5-6	NA	TRBD2	TRBJ2-3	CASSQAGRGDTQYF	TGTGCCAGCAGCCAAGCGGGGAGGGGTGATACGCAGTATTTT
TRBV7-7	NA	TRBD1	TRBJ2-5	CASSELSGTAETQYF	TGTGCCAGCAGCGAATTGAGTGGGACAGCCGAGACCCAGTACTTC
TRBV7-8	few	NA	TRBJ2-5	CASSSLQGGRTQYF	TGTGCCAGCAGTTCATTACAGGGAGGACGGACCCAGTACTTC
TRBV5-1	NA	NA	TRBJ2-7	CASSLGQGGGPYEQYF	TGCGCCAGCAGCTTGGGCCAGGGGGGTGGCCCCTACGAGCAGTACTTC
TRBV2	NA	NA	TRBJ2-7	CASRETYEQYF	TGTGCCAGCAGGGAAACCTACGAGCAGTACTTC
TRBV11-2	NA	NA	TRBJ2-7	CASTRGASTYEQYF	TGTGCCAGCACCCGGGGGGCCAGCACCTACGAGCAGTACTTC
TRBV27	NA	NA	TRBJ1-1	CASSFQGGTEAFF	TGTGCCAGCAGTTTTCAAGGAGGAACTGAAGCTTTCTTT
TRBV6-5	NA	TRBD2	TRBJ2-1	CASSRSGASYNEQFF	TGTGCCAGCAGCCGTAGCGGGGCCTCCTACAATGAGCAGTTCTTC
TRBV7-9	NA	NA	TRBJ2-6	CASSPLARGANVLTF	TGTGCCAGCAGCCCCCTAGCGAGGGGGGCCAACGTCCTGACTTTC
TRBV25-1	NA	TRBD1	TRBJ1-4	CASSWGGTGGEKLFF	TGTGCCAGCAGTTGGGGAGGGACAGGGGGAGAAAAACTGTTTTTT
TRBV6-4	NA	NA	TRBJ2-1	CASSYDLQSSYNEQFF	TGTGCCAGCAGCTACGATCTTCAGAGCTCCTACAATGAGCAGTTCTTC
TRBV28	NA	NA	TRBJ2-3	CASSSTADTQYF	TGTGCCAGCAGTTCGACAGCAGATACGCAGTATTTT
TRBV7-2	NA	NA	TRBJ1-2	CASSLGGVSNYGYTF	TGTGCCAGCAGCTTAGGAGGGGTGTCTAACTATGGCTACACCTTC
TRBV7-9	few	TRBD2	TRBJ2-1	CASTLARTSGEQFF	TGTGCCAGCACCCTAGCCCGGACTAGCGGCGAGCAGTTCTTC
TRBV28	NA	NA	TRBJ2-3	CASSFLARDTQYF	TGTGCCAGCAGTTTTCTAGCCCGGGATACGCAGTATTTT
TRBV7-2	NA	TRBD1	TRBJ1-5	CASSAGQGSQPQHF	TGTGCCAGCAGCGCGGGACAGGGTAGTCAGCCCCAGCATTTT
TRBV19	NA	TRBD2	TRBJ2-1	CATRISGRPNEQFF	TGTGCCACCCGCATTAGCGGGAGGCCCAATGAGCAGTTCTTC
TRBV5-1	NA	NA	TRBJ1-5	CASSLDGGYNQPQHF	TGCGCCAGCAGCTTGGATGGAGGATACAATCAGCCCCAGCATTTT
TRBV28	NA	NA	TRBJ2-7	CASSRPGTTSYEQYF	TGTGCCAGCAGTCGCCCCGGGACCACTTCCTACGAGCAGTACTTC
TRBV5-1	few	TRBD1	TRBJ2-2	CASSSRDRANGELFF	TGCGCCAGCAGCTCCCGGGACAGGGCTAACGGGGAGCTGTTTTTT
TRBV6-5	NA	NA	TRBJ1-2	CASTPSREYGYTF	TGTGCCAGCACCCCATCCAGGGAGTATGGCTACACCTTC
TRBV19	NA	NA	TRBJ2-1	CASSTGGLADNEQFF	TGTGCCAGTAGTACCGGGGGCCTAGCGGACAATGAGCAGTTCTTC
TRBV7-9	NA	NA	TRBJ1-2	CASSLNGYGYTF	TGTGCCAGCAGCTTAAATGGATATGGCTACACCTTC
TRBV27	NA	NA	TRBJ1-2	CASRDTPRAFGGEGYTF	TGTGCCAGCAGGGATACCCCTCGGGCCTTCGGCGGGGAGGGCTACACCTTC
TRBV4-1	NA	TRBD2	TRBJ2-1	CASSQGLAGGPEGEQFF	TGCGCCAGCAGCCAAGGACTAGCGGGAGGGCCTGAGGGTGAGCAGTTCTTC
TRBV6-1	NA	NA	TRBJ1-2	CASSQTHLLGYGYTF	TGTGCCAGCAGTCAGACACACCTCCTTGGCTATGGCTACACCTTC
TRBV5-6	NA	TRBD1	TRBJ1-4	CASSVRFRGPNEKLFF	TGTGCCAGCAGCGTTCGCTTCAGGGGGCCTAATGAAAAACTGTTTTTT
TRBV5-4	NA	NA	TRBJ2-7	CASSFISYEQYF	TGTGCCAGCAGCTTTATCTCCTACGAGCAGTACTTC
TRBV7-3	few	NA	TRBJ1-1	CASSLLPMGTEAFF	TGTGCCAGCAGCTTACTACCGATGGGTACTGAAGCTTTCTTT
TRBV6-5	NA	NA	TRBJ1-1	CASSYSGREAAFF	TGTGCCAGCAGTTACTCGGGACGGGAGGCGGCTTTCTTT
TRBV6-5	few	NA	TRBJ2-6	CASSYNTGANVLTF	TGTGCCAGCAGTTACAATACCGGGGCCAACGTCCTGACTTTC
TRBV19	NA	NA	TRBJ2-3	CASSIRSSTDTQYF	TGTGCCAGTAGTATCAGGTCTAGCACAGATACGCAGTATTTT
TRBV25-1	NA	NA	TRBJ2-7	CASSDTGWDSRMGDEQYF	TGTGCCAGCAGTGATACCGGGTGGGACTCGCGGATGGGGGACGAGCAGTACTTC
TRBV7-9	NA	NA	TRBJ1-4	CASSSGRTNEKLFF	TGTGCCAGCAGTTCAGGTCGAACTAATGAAAAACTGTTTTTT
TRBV27	few	TRBD1	TRBJ2-3	CASRSGTVSTDTQYF	TGTGCCAGCAGGTCCGGGACAGTAAGCACAGATACGCAGTATTTT
TRBV5-1	NA	NA	TRBJ1-4	CASSGGRTATNEKLFF	TGCGCCAGCAGCGGGGGACGGACAGCAACTAATGAAAAACTGTTTTTT
TRBV19	NA	NA	TRBJ2-4	CASSIVGPKNIQYF	TGTGCCAGTAGTATTGTCGGTCCCAAAAACATTCAGTACTTC
TRBV6-6	NA	NA	TRBJ1-2	CASSGGVGGYTF	TGTGCCAGCAGTGGAGGGGTTGGCGGCTACACCTTC
TRBV19	NA	NA	TRBJ2-5	CASRSGGLQETQYF	TGTGCCAGTAGGTCAGGGGGACTCCAAGAGACCCAGTACTTC
TRBV30	NA	NA	TRBJ2-4	CAWAGTAEQYF	TGTGCCTGGGCTGGGACGGCAGAGCAGTACTTC